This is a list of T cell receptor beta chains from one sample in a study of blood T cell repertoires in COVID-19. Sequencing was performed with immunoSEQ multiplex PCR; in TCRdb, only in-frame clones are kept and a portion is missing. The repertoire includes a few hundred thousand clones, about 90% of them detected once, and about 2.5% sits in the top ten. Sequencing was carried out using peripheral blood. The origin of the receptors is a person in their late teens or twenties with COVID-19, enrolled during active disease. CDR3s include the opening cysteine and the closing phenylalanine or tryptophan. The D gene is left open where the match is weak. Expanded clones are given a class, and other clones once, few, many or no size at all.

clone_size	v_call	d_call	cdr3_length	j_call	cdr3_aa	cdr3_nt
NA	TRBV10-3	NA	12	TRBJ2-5	CAISAEQETQYF	TGTGCCATCTCGGCGGAGCAAGAGACCCAGTACTTC
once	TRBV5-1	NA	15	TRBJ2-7	CASSLERGTYYEQYF	TGCGCCAGCAGCTTGGAACGGGGGACCTACTACGAGCAGTACTTC
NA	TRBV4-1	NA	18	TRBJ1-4	CASSQDSKVLGGDEKLFF	TGCGCCAGCAGCCAAGATTCCAAAGTTTTAGGGGGGGATGAAAAACTGTTTTTT
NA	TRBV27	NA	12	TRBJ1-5	CASGGGFQPQHF	TGTGCCAGCGGGGGGGGGTTTCAGCCCCAGCATTTT
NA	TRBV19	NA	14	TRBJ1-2	CASSQGRVNYGYTF	TGTGCCAGTAGCCAGGGTCGGGTGAACTATGGCTACACCTTC
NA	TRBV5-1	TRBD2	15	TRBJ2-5	CASSFQAGGQETQYF	TGCGCCAGCAGCTTTCAAGCGGGAGGCCAAGAGACCCAGTACTTC
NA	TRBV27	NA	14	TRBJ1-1	CASSFSLMNTEAFF	TGTGCCAGCAGTTTTAGCCTCATGAACACTGAAGCTTTCTTT
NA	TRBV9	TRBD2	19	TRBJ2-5	CASSAEPSGGGPDEETQYF	TGTGCCAGCAGCGCCGAACCTAGCGGGGGGGGACCAGACGAAGAGACCCAGTACTTC
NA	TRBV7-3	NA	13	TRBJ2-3	CASSPRRGDTQYF	TGTGCCAGCAGCCCTAGGAGAGGGGATACGCAGTATTTT
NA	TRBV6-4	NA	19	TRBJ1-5	CASSDSGGTGLAGNQPQHF	TGTGCCAGCAGTGACTCGGGCGGGACGGGACTAGCTGGCAATCAGCCCCAGCATTTT
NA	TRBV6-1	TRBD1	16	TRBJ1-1	CASSAIIGQGATEAFF	TGTGCCAGCAGTGCGATAATCGGACAGGGGGCCACTGAAGCTTTCTTT
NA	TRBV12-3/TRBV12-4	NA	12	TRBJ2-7	CASSLRAYEQYF	TGTGCCAGCAGTTTACGGGCCTACGAGCAGTACTTC
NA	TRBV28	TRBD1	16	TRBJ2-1	CASSIDRDRAYNEQFF	TGTGCCAGCAGTATCGACCGGGACAGGGCCTACAATGAGCAGTTCTTC
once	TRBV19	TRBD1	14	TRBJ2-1	CASRLGTGYNEQFF	TGTGCCAGTAGGTTGGGGACAGGGTACAATGAGCAGTTCTTC
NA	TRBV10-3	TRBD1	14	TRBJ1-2	CAISEKGAKYGYTF	TGTGCCATCAGTGAGAAGGGGGCGAAGTATGGCTACACCTTC
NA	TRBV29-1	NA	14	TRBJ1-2	CSVDPLVSNYGYTF	TGCAGCGTTGACCCACTCGTTTCTAACTATGGCTACACCTTC
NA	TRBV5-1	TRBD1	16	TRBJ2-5	CASSREGQGGQETQYF	TGCGCCAGCAGCAGGGAGGGACAGGGAGGCCAAGAGACCCAGTACTTC
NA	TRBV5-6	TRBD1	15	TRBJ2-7	CASSSLGDRGPRGYF	TGTGCCAGCAGCTCCCTCGGGGACAGGGGGCCGAGAGGGTACTTC
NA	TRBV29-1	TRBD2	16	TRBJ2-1	CSVEDPAGEPYNEQFF	TGCAGCGTTGAAGATCCAGCGGGAGAACCCTACAATGAGCAGTTCTTC
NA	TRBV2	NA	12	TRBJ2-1	CASSGSDNEQFF	TGTGCCAGCAGTGGTTCAGACAATGAGCAGTTCTTC
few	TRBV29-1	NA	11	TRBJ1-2	CSVWGSDGYTF	TGCAGCGTTTGGGGCTCGGATGGCTACACCTTC
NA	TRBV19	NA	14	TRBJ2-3	CASAAETSTDTQYF	TGTGCCAGTGCGGCGGAGACTAGCACAGATACGCAGTATTTT
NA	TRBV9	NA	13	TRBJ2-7	CASSVLAQGEQYF	TGTGCCAGCAGCGTCCTAGCGCAGGGCGAGCAGTACTTC
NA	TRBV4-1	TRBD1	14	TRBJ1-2	CASSPIQGLYGYTF	TGCGCCAGCAGCCCAATACAGGGGCTCTATGGCTACACCTTC
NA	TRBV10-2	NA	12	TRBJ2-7	CASSDRTYEQYF	TGCGCCAGCAGTGACAGAACCTACGAGCAGTACTTC
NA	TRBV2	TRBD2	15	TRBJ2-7	CASSFGTSGGYEQYF	TGTGCCAGCAGTTTCGGGACTAGCGGGGGCTACGAGCAGTACTTC
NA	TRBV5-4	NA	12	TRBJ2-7	CASSLNGYEQYF	TGTGCCAGCAGCTTGAACGGGTACGAGCAGTACTTC
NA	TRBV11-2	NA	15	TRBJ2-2	CASSLGRSNTGELFF	TGTGCCAGCAGCTTAGGCAGATCGAACACCGGGGAGCTGTTTTTT
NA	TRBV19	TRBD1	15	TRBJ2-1	CASSYGTGVYNEQFF	TGTGCCAGTAGCTACGGGACAGGGGTCTACAATGAGCAGTTCTTC
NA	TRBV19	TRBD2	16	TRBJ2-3	CASSIAGGGYPDTQYF	TGTGCCAGTAGTATAGCGGGAGGCGGGTACCCAGATACGCAGTATTTT
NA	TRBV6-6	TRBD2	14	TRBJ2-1	CASRVGGSSDEQFF	TGTGCCAGCAGAGTCGGCGGGAGTAGCGATGAGCAGTTCTTC
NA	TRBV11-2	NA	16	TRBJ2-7	CASSLGLLPHPGGQYF	TGTGCCAGCAGCTTAGGACTTCTGCCCCATCCCGGCGGGCAGTACTTC
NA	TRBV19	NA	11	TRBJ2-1	CATSAVNRRFF	TGTGCCACCTCCGCCGTAAACAGAAGGTTCTTC
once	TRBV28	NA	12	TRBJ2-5	CASSPEGETQYF	TGTGCCAGCAGTCCGGAGGGCGAGACCCAGTACTTC
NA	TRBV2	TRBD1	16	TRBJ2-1	CASSGQGSHSYNEQFF	TGTGCCAGCAGCGGACAGGGGTCCCATTCCTACAATGAGCAGTTCTTC
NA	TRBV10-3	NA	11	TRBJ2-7	CAISARYEQYF	TGTGCCATCAGTGCGAGGTACGAGCAGTACTTC
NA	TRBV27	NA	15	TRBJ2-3	CASSLRGRDTDTQYF	TGTGCCAGCAGTTTGCGCGGCAGAGATACAGATACGCAGTATTTT